The entry below gives a single TCR beta chain sequence along with its context. In the study's own analysis: It was from reference gene primer amplification that nucleated cell counts were estimated. TCRdb keeps only in-frame clones here, not all; method: immunoSEQ multiplex PCR. The V and J calls and clone size come from that table; D and trimming were worked out from the DNA. Of approximately 110,000 clones listed, over 75% were seen once; the top ten hold 8% to 9.5%. The entry originates in a study of blood T cell repertoires in COVID-19. Looking at the study overall: Spain, Italy and the United States supplied samples that represented acute and convalescent COVID-19.

V lost 3 bases, J lost 8 bases, and 8 bases lay in between. Germline V gives CDR1 DFQATT, CDR2 SNEGSKA (reference sequence). The length of the CDR3 is 11 residues. The sequence was collected from a woman in her sixties or seventies who had recovered from COVID-19. Sequencing used peripheral blood. The chain recombines TRBV20-1 with TRBJ2-4; D gene ambiguous. The DNA of the CDR3 is TGCAGTGCTAGGTGGCCTGACATTCAGTACTTC. Protein: CSARWPDIQYF.